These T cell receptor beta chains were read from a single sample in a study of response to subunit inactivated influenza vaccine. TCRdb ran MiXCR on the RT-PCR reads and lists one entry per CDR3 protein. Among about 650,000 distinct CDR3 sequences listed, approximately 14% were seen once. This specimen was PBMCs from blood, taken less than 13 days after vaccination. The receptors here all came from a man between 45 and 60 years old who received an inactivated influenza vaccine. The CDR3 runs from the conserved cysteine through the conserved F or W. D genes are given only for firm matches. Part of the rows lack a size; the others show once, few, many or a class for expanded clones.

CDR3 protein: CASSTGASNTGELFF
CDR3 DNA: TGTGCCAGCAGTACCGGGGCCTCGAACACCGGGGAGCTGTTTTTT
J gene: TRBJ2-2
V gene: TRBV6-4
D gene: -
clone size: -

CDR3 protein: CASSFAGYEQYF
CDR3 DNA: TGTGCCAGCAGTTTCGCCGGCTACGAGCAGTACTTC
J gene: TRBJ2-7
V gene: TRBV12-3/TRBV12-4
D gene: -
clone size: many

CDR3 protein: CASSLTYTEAFF
CDR3 DNA: TGTGCCAGCAGCTTAACGTACACTGAAGCTTTCTTT
J gene: TRBJ1-1
V gene: TRBV7-2
D gene: -
clone size: many

CDR3 protein: CASSLAYRQIYEQYF
CDR3 DNA: TGTGCCAGCAGCTTGGCGTATCGTCAGATCTACGAGCAGTACTTC
J gene: TRBJ2-7
V gene: TRBV5-5
D gene: -
clone size: few

CDR3 protein: CSARRTGGYEQYF
CDR3 DNA: TGCAGTGCTAGAAGGACAGGGGGTTACGAGCAGTACTTC
J gene: TRBJ2-7
V gene: TRBV20-1
D gene: TRBD1
clone size: -

CDR3 protein: CASSVAGLAADTQYF
CDR3 DNA: TGTGCCAGCAGCGTAGCCGGACTAGCGGCAGATACGCAGTATTTT
J gene: TRBJ2-3
V gene: TRBV9
D gene: TRBD2
clone size: -

CDR3 protein: CASSRSAAGGYNEQFF
CDR3 DNA: TGTGCCAGCAGTCGATCGGCGGCGGGGGGATACAATGAGCAGTTCTTC
J gene: TRBJ2-1
V gene: TRBV25-1
D gene: TRBD2
clone size: -

CDR3 protein: CASSFSDGSSYEQYF
CDR3 DNA: TGTGCCAGCAGCTTCTCGGACGGGAGCTCCTACGAGCAGTACTTC
J gene: TRBJ2-7
V gene: TRBV7-6
D gene: -
clone size: few

CDR3 protein: CASRNVQWASEQYF
CDR3 DNA: TGTGCCAGCAGAAACGTGCAGTGGGCTTCCGAGCAGTACTTC
J gene: TRBJ2-7
V gene: TRBV6-1
D gene: -
clone size: few

CDR3 protein: CASSLVGKPPDFF
CDR3 DNA: TGTGCCAGCAGCTTGGTCGGCAAACCTCCCGATTTCTTT
J gene: TRBJ1-1
V gene: TRBV5-6
D gene: -
clone size: few

CDR3 protein: CASSGRGYNGEQFF
CDR3 DNA: TGTGCCAGCAGCGGGCGGGGCTATAACGGTGAGCAGTTCTTC
J gene: TRBJ2-1
V gene: TRBV3-1
D gene: -
clone size: few

CDR3 protein: CSVTWTVSTDTQYF
CDR3 DNA: TGCAGCGTGACCTGGACGGTTAGCACAGATACGCAGTATTTT
J gene: TRBJ2-3
V gene: TRBV29-1
D gene: -
clone size: -

CDR3 protein: CSAGTSGRGVTDTQYF
CDR3 DNA: TGCAGTGCCGGGACTAGCGGGAGGGGGGTCACAGATACGCAGTATTTT
J gene: TRBJ2-3
V gene: TRBV20-1
D gene: TRBD2
clone size: few

CDR3 protein: CASSQGIWARGVYGYTF
CDR3 DNA: TGCGCCAGCAGCCAAGGGATCTGGGCGCGCGGGGTCTATGGCTACACCTTC
J gene: TRBJ1-2
V gene: TRBV4-1
D gene: -
clone size: -

CDR3 protein: CASRGMGENGYTF
CDR3 DNA: TGTGCCAGCAGGGGAATGGGGGAAAACGGCTACACCTTC
J gene: TRBJ1-2
V gene: TRBV2
D gene: -
clone size: -

CDR3 protein: CAISGGYEQFF
CDR3 DNA: TGTGCCATCAGTGGCGGGTATGAGCAGTTCTTC
J gene: TRBJ2-1
V gene: TRBV10-3
D gene: -
clone size: -

CDR3 protein: CASSTGTKTDTQYF
CDR3 DNA: TGCGCCAGCAGCACCGGGACTAAGACAGATACGCAGTATTTT
J gene: TRBJ2-3
V gene: TRBV5-1
D gene: TRBD2
clone size: few

CDR3 protein: CASSENRGNYGYTF
CDR3 DNA: TGTGCCAGCAGTGAAAACCGCGGGAACTATGGCTACACCTTC
J gene: TRBJ1-2
V gene: TRBV6-1
D gene: -
clone size: -

CDR3 protein: CSVDAAQSTDTQYF
CDR3 DNA: TGCAGCGTTGATGCAGCCCAATCCACAGATACGCAGTATTTT
J gene: TRBJ2-3
V gene: TRBV29-1
D gene: -
clone size: -

CDR3 protein: CASSLDISGSEKTQYF
CDR3 DNA: TGTGCCAGCAGCTTAGATATAAGCGGGAGTGAGAAGACCCAGTACTTC
J gene: TRBJ2-5
V gene: TRBV11-2
D gene: TRBD2
clone size: few

CDR3 protein: CASSLRSGANEQYF
CDR3 DNA: TGTGCCAGCAGCTTAAGGTCTGGGGCTAACGAGCAGTACTTC
J gene: TRBJ2-7
V gene: TRBV7-9
D gene: -
clone size: few

CDR3 protein: CSAATSGTQETQYF
CDR3 DNA: TGCAGTGCCGCGACTAGCGGGACCCAAGAGACCCAGTACTTC
J gene: TRBJ2-5
V gene: TRBV20-1
D gene: TRBD2
clone size: -

CDR3 protein: CSARSDRGYEQYF
CDR3 DNA: TGCAGTGCTAGATCCGACAGGGGCTACGAGCAGTACTTC
J gene: TRBJ2-7
V gene: TRBV20-1
D gene: TRBD1
clone size: -

CDR3 protein: CASSPRAQLRDEQFF
CDR3 DNA: TGTGCCAGCTCACCCCGGGCCCAACTCAGGGATGAGCAGTTCTTC
J gene: TRBJ2-1
V gene: TRBV18
D gene: -
clone size: -

CDR3 protein: CASGPGQITDTQYF
CDR3 DNA: TGTGCCAGCGGACCGGGACAGATCACAGATACGCAGTATTTT
J gene: TRBJ2-3
V gene: TRBV4-2
D gene: TRBD1
clone size: few

CDR3 protein: CASSQARFPSYEQYF
CDR3 DNA: TGTGCCAGCAGCCAAGCCAGGTTTCCCTCCTACGAGCAGTACTTC
J gene: TRBJ2-7
V gene: TRBV3-1
D gene: -
clone size: few

CDR3 protein: CASSLITRSEQFF
CDR3 DNA: TGTGCCAGCAGCTTAATAACTAGAAGCGAGCAGTTCTTC
J gene: TRBJ2-1
V gene: TRBV7-3
D gene: -
clone size: -

CDR3 protein: CASSYSTGRGEKLFF
CDR3 DNA: TGTGCCAGCAGTTACTCCACGGGGAGGGGGGAAAAACTGTTTTTT
J gene: TRBJ1-4
V gene: TRBV6-5
D gene: -
clone size: few

CDR3 protein: CASSPHRPSSYEQYF
CDR3 DNA: TGTGCCAGCAGCCCTCACCGACCAAGCTCCTACGAGCAGTACTTC
J gene: TRBJ2-7
V gene: TRBV7-8
D gene: -
clone size: few

CDR3 protein: CSANPPGQGNEQYF
CDR3 DNA: TGCAGTGCTAACCCCCCGGGACAGGGGAACGAGCAGTACTTC
J gene: TRBJ2-7
V gene: TRBV20-1
D gene: TRBD1
clone size: -

CDR3 protein: CSARGFETFEETQYF
CDR3 DNA: TGCAGTGCTAGAGGGTTCGAGACTTTTGAGGAGACCCAGTACTTC
J gene: TRBJ2-5
V gene: TRBV20-1
D gene: -
clone size: few

CDR3 protein: CASSSGYSPFF
CDR3 DNA: TGTGCCAGCAGCTCGGGCTACTCTCCGTTCTTC
J gene: TRBJ2-1
V gene: TRBV7-9
D gene: -
clone size: once

CDR3 protein: CSAPHPGGSSSYEQYF
CDR3 DNA: TGCAGTGCTCCCCACCCTGGCGGGTCCTCATCTTACGAGCAGTACTTC
J gene: TRBJ2-7
V gene: TRBV20-1
D gene: -
clone size: few

CDR3 protein: CASSTQYNEQFF
CDR3 DNA: TGTGCCAGCAGCACTCAATACAATGAGCAGTTCTTC
J gene: TRBJ2-1
V gene: TRBV7-9
D gene: -
clone size: few

CDR3 protein: CASGGPADSSYNEQFF
CDR3 DNA: TGTGCCAGCGGAGGGCCGGCGGACAGCTCCTACAATGAGCAGTTCTTC
J gene: TRBJ2-1
V gene: TRBV28
D gene: -
clone size: -

CDR3 protein: CASSPPSRSSYEQYF
CDR3 DNA: TGTGCCAGCTCACCACCATCCCGGAGCTCCTACGAGCAGTACTTC
J gene: TRBJ2-7
V gene: TRBV18
D gene: -
clone size: -

CDR3 protein: CTFCLYSLRDSANYGYTF
CDR3 DNA: TGTACCTTCTGTCTTTACTCCCTTAGGGACAGCGCCAACTATGGCTACACCTTC
J gene: TRBJ1-2
V gene: TRBV2
D gene: TRBD1
clone size: -

CDR3 protein: CASRTGLAGAVELFF
CDR3 DNA: TGTGCCAGCAGGACGGGACTAGCGGGAGCCGTGGAGCTGTTTTTT
J gene: TRBJ2-2
V gene: TRBV6-1
D gene: TRBD2
clone size: many

CDR3 protein: CASSSLDRAYNEQFF
CDR3 DNA: TGTGCCAGCAGTTCCTTGGACAGGGCGTACAATGAGCAGTTCTTC
J gene: TRBJ2-1
V gene: TRBV28
D gene: TRBD1
clone size: few

CDR3 protein: CASSQGTGLGNTIYF
CDR3 DNA: TGCGCCAGCAGCCAAGGGACAGGGCTTGGAAACACCATATATTTT
J gene: TRBJ1-3
V gene: TRBV4-3
D gene: TRBD1
clone size: many

CDR3 protein: CASIAGGMNTGELFF
CDR3 DNA: TGTGCCAGCATTGCGGGGGGGATGAACACCGGGGAGCTGTTTTTT
J gene: TRBJ2-2
V gene: TRBV28
D gene: TRBD2
clone size: -

CDR3 protein: CASSPKGYQYDSGNTIYF
CDR3 DNA: TGTGCCAGCTCACCAAAGGGGTATCAATATGACTCTGGAAACACCATATATTTT
J gene: TRBJ1-3
V gene: TRBV18
D gene: -
clone size: few

CDR3 protein: CASSLGGGSNNEQFF
CDR3 DNA: TGTGCCAGCAGCTTAGGAGGCGGGAGCAACAATGAGCAGTTCTTC
J gene: TRBJ2-1
V gene: TRBV7-6
D gene: TRBD2
clone size: few

CDR3 protein: CASSSRDYPTTSQYF
CDR3 DNA: TGTGCCAGCAGTTCCCGGGACTACCCTACAACTTCTCAGTACTTC
J gene: TRBJ2-4
V gene: TRBV6-5
D gene: TRBD2
clone size: -

CDR3 protein: CASSQEGQRMNIQYF
CDR3 DNA: TGCGCCAGCAGCCAAGAAGGACAGCGAATGAACATTCAGTACTTC
J gene: TRBJ2-4
V gene: TRBV4-3
D gene: -
clone size: few

CDR3 protein: CASSQQGSTYNEQFF
CDR3 DNA: TGTGCCAGCAGCCAACAGGGTAGCACCTACAATGAGCAGTTCTTC
J gene: TRBJ2-1
V gene: TRBV7-6
D gene: -
clone size: few

CDR3 protein: CASSQDLTGATQYF
CDR3 DNA: TGTGCCAGCAGCCAAGACCTAACCGGCGCGACCCAGTACTTC
J gene: TRBJ2-5
V gene: TRBV3-1
D gene: -
clone size: -

CDR3 protein: CASSPKGGLGEKLFF
CDR3 DNA: TGTGCCAGCAGCCCCAAAGGGGGGCTAGGGGAAAAACTGTTTTTT
J gene: TRBJ1-4
V gene: TRBV7-9
D gene: -
clone size: once

CDR3 protein: CASSPLIDPQGPEYF
CDR3 DNA: TGTGCCAGCAGCCCATTAATCGACCCACAGGGCCCCGAGTACTTC
J gene: TRBJ2-7
V gene: TRBV11-2
D gene: -
clone size: -

CDR3 protein: CSANRDLTGELFF
CDR3 DNA: TGCAGTGCTAACCGGGACCTCACCGGGGAGCTGTTTTTT
J gene: TRBJ2-2
V gene: TRBV20-1
D gene: -
clone size: few

CDR3 protein: CASSLSYSPNQPQHF
CDR3 DNA: TGTGCCAGCAGTTTATCCTACAGCCCTAATCAGCCCCAGCATTTT
J gene: TRBJ1-5
V gene: TRBV28
D gene: -
clone size: few

CDR3 protein: CASSLGHLDTQYF
CDR3 DNA: TGTGCCAGCAGTTTGGGACACCTAGATACGCAGTATTTT
J gene: TRBJ2-3
V gene: TRBV12-3/TRBV12-4
D gene: -
clone size: few

CDR3 protein: CASDDGRGYEQYF
CDR3 DNA: TGTGCCAGCGACGACGGACGGGGCTACGAGCAGTACTTC
J gene: TRBJ2-7
V gene: TRBV6-2/TRBV6-3
D gene: -
clone size: once

CDR3 protein: CSVNGHLQFF
CDR3 DNA: TGCAGCGTTAACGGTCATCTCCAGTTCTTC
J gene: TRBJ2-1
V gene: TRBV29-1
D gene: -
clone size: -

CDR3 protein: CASSLSWGDDNYGYTF
CDR3 DNA: TGTGCCAGCAGTTTATCGTGGGGAGATGATAACTATGGCTACACCTTC
J gene: TRBJ1-2
V gene: TRBV27
D gene: -
clone size: -